The entry below describes one TCR beta chain. No cognate antigen has been identified for it. No base-level quality is on record; no much larger clone is a single base apart. These data are taken from a study of shared clonotypes between healthy human individuals (dated by TCRdb to the early 2020s). Regarding the complete study: The cohort comprised a couple of women and a few men aged 18 to 49 years. Libraries were prepared and TCR repertoires were sequenced by different laboratories using diverse techniques, in order to increase sequencing depth and limit assay-specific biases. Blood TCR repertoires of about 5 healthy adults were deeply sequenced to estimate repertoire size and the extent of clonotype sharing between individuals. Each donor's leukapheresis produced roughly between roughly 0.94 and 9.5 billion PBMCs.

General study outcomes and caveats: Sampling was restricted to blood, and TCR repertoires in tissue are likely to differ from TCR repertoires in blood. Pairwise subsampling led to the expectation that sequencing depth would affect the degree of clonotype sharing among donors. The small number of donors limited the genetic and exposure-history diversity represented.

CDR1 and CDR2, looked up from the germline V gene, are MDHEN and SYDVKM. Taken from cysteine to phenylalanine, the CDR3 has 18 residues. The sequence is cut down to CDR3 DNA, 54 bases in frame from base 1. V was cut back by 10 bases and J by 0 bases, leaving a gap of 25 bases between them. The donors were healthy, HIV-negative adults who had no recently reported acute infections or vaccinations. Only Caucasian adults living in Nashville, Tennessee, USA were represented among the donors. For unsorted samples, approximately 89 million PBMCs were counted, and genomic DNA was extracted using the QIAamp DNA Blood Mini kit. Blood was collected by leukapheresis, and PBMCs were isolated by Ficoll-Histopaque density gradient centrifugation and then cryopreserved in liquid nitrogen vapor phase. Using the deep immunoSEQ assay, multiplex PCR amplified TCR CDR3 regions from genomic DNA. Genomic DNA extracted from each cell subset was distributed evenly over all wells of several immunoSEQ 96-well plates, and each plate served as one replicate. Each replicate PCR for unsorted PBMC received about 0.3 ug genomic DNA, equal to 25,000 to 35,000 T cell genomes. Ten immunoSEQ deep assay plates were used to sequence unsorted PBMC genomic DNA. Purified libraries were measured with a Qubit 3.0 fluorometer, size-checked on a Bioanalyzer 2100, and measured again with the KAPA Library Quantification kit. Every immunoSEQ 96-well plate was sequenced on a separate single-read 150-cycle Illumina NextSeq 550 flow cell. The study's own analysis went as follows. Because the immunoSEQ output held only junctional sequences and lacked quality scores, the filtering could not match the filtering applied to full-length reads. Sequences were annotated with PyIR, a Python wrapper for IgBLAST v1.9, using IMGT germline references to assign V/J genes and CDR3. Any read was removed if the V/J assignment was weak (E-value above 1e-6), the CDR3 was missing, or the read contained stop codons, out-of-frame junctions, or ambiguous translated residues. V3J clonotypes were defined as sequences sharing an identical inferred V gene, J gene, and CDR3 amino acid sequence. Percentage overlap between repertoires was calculated by dividing the number of shared unique clonotypes by the size of the smaller repertoire. Three approaches were used to assess repertoire richness: RTK rarefaction, the Chao1 estimator, and Recon v2.1 estimates of unobserved clonotypes. Held by TCRdb, this immuneACCESS table contains in-frame sequences only and omits some clones. Under half of the omission traces to an unresolved V gene where checked; the cause of the rest is unknown. V, J and clone size are taken as reported in that table, and D and trimming were inferred from the DNA itself. This sample has fewer than 600,000 clones in its table, and 79% of those were observed once. The ten most abundant clones make up approximately 13% of the sample.

The sequence links TRBV28 to TRBJ1-5, with TRBD1 as a weak D call on 6 bases. Source material: PBMCs. The sequence derives from a woman between 40 and 50 years old in good health. Some clones in this sample may be carry-over from other donors' samples. The CDR3 here reads CATCGVEGGPSSNQPQHF. The nucleotides read TGTGCCACCTGCGGGGTTGAGGGGGGGCCTAGTAGCAATCAGCCCCAGCATTTT.